This entry lists 22 T cell receptor beta chains sequenced from one sample in a study of blood T cell repertoires in COVID-19. Assay used: immunoSEQ multiplex PCR; TCRdb lists only in-frame clones, some missing. The sample consists of around 99,000 clones, approximately 79% of them appearing once. Sequenced: peripheral blood. The receptors come from a woman of 80 years or more with active or convalescent COVID-19.

The chain links TRBV4-1 to TRBJ1-4; 11 positions agree with TRBD1. Losses at the gene ends were 4 bases for V and 7 bases for J; bases not matched to a gene: 2. CDR3 length equals 14 residues. Germline CDR1 and CDR2: MGHRA and YSYEKL. DNA for the CDR3: TGCGCCAGCAGCCGGGACAGGGGGGGTGAAAAACTGTTTTTT. Its protein product is CASSRDRGGEKLFF.

This clone was seen ten or more times. The chain links TRBV28 to TRBJ1-2; the D gene is possibly TRBD1 (6 bases). V lost 5 bases and J 7 bases, leaving 17 bases between the germline ends. The V gene's germline CDR1 is MDHEN and CDR2 SYDVKM. This CDR3 is 14 amino acids long. The CDR3 loop reads CASSGGGAVFGYTF. Here the CDR3 DNA reads TGTGCCAGCAGTGGGGGGGGCGCCGTTTTTGGCTACACCTTC.

The gene calls are TRBV2 and TRBJ1-4, with TRBD1 matching 8 bases. V dropped 6 bases and J dropped 6; count of bases not matched to a gene: 3. Germline values: CDR1 SNHLY, CDR2 FYNNEI. The CDR3 totals 13 residues. CDR3 sequence reads: CASRRDRHEKLFF. DNA of the CDR3: TGTGCCAGCAGGCGGGACAGGCATGAAAAACTGTTTTTT. Using reference TRBV2 and TRBJ1-4 for the parts outside the CDR3, the full variable domain is EPEVTQTPSHQVTQMGQEVILRCVPISNHLYFYWYRQILGQKVEFLVSFYNNEISEKSEIFDDQFSVERPDGSNFTLKIRSTKLEDSAMYFCASRRDRHEKLFFGSGTQLSVL.

The chain combines TRBV5-6 with TRBJ2-3; TRBD2 aligns across 9 bases. The CDR3 runs 16 residues. After removal of 5 bases from V and 2 bases from J, the junction contained 9 bases not matched to a gene. Germline V gene sequence: CDR1 SGHDT, CDR2 YYEEEE. The CDR3 is CASSTRLAGSTDTQYF. The CDR3 coding sequence is TGTGCCAGCAGTACCAGGCTAGCGGGGTCCACAGATACGCAGTATTTT.

The chain is built from TRBV7-8 and TRBJ2-7; possibly TRBD2 for D (5 bases). The CDR3 is 16 amino acids. V gave up 5 bases and J gave up 3 bases, with 20 bases separating them. Germline loops: CDR1 SGHVS, CDR2 FQNEAQ. This CDR3 is CASSPILDSTNYEQYF. CDR3 DNA sequence: TGTGCCAGCAGCCCTATCCTGGACTCTACAAACTACGAGCAGTACTTC.

V and J are TRBV6-5 and TRBJ1-5; possible D gene TRBD1, 6 bases. Germline V CDR1 and CDR2: MNHEY, SVGAGI. The CDR3 consists of 14 residues. V shed 5 bases and J shed 3 bases, with 11 bases lying between them. For the CDR3, the DNA is TGTGCCAGCAGTACGCAGGGGTACAATCAGCCCCAGCATTTT. It translates to CASSTQGYNQPQHF.

The V and J genes are TRBV27 and TRBJ1-3; D gene unclear. Germline assignment: CDR1 MNHEY and CDR2 SMNVEV (reference sequence). V shed 3 bases and J shed 0 bases, with 9 bases lying between them. This CDR3 spans 15 amino acids. CDR3 residues: CASSLSWSSGNTIYF. The CDR3 DNA reads as TGTGCCAGCAGTTTGTCTTGGAGCTCTGGAAACACCATATATTTT.

This clone has only a few counts. The CDR3 DNA reads as TGTGCCAGCAGTGAAATTAAGGGGGCAAGCGGGGAGCTGTTTTTT. Its protein is CASSEIKGASGELFF. This chain uses TRBV6-1 with TRBJ2-2, with 7 positions matching TRBD1. The CDR3 is 15 residues long. V was pared by 2 bases and J by 7 bases, with 7 bases of the junction left unmatched. Germline CDR1 and CDR2: MNHNS and SASEGT.

This clone was observed a single time. The chain has TRBV6-2 or TRBV6-3 and TRBJ2-7, with 9 bases fitting TRBD2. The CDR3 is 14 amino acids. Trimming removed 5 bases from V and 3 bases from J; junction bases left unmatched: 5. CDR1 is MNHEY and CDR2 is SVGEGT in the germline V gene. The chain's CDR3 is CASSRLAEGYEQYF. The CDR3 bases are TGTGCCAGCAGTAGACTAGCGGAAGGCTACGAGCAGTACTTC.

The chain couples TRBV3-1 (or the pseudogene TRBV3-2) to TRBJ2-1; D perhaps matches TRBD2 (6 bases). Germline V CDR1 and CDR2: LGHDT, YNNKEL (reference sequence). The V end was cut by 1 base, the J end by 4 bases, with 17 bases between. This CDR3 region has 17 residues. DNA of the CDR3: TGTGCCAGCAGCCAAGGGAGCCCGAAGGAGGGTTACAATGAGCAGTTCTTC. Protein: CASSQGSPKEGYNEQFF.

The chain has TRBV5-1 and TRBJ2-2, with 8 bases matching TRBD2. The germline gives CDR1 SGHRS, CDR2 YFSETQ. The J segment lost 3 bases and the V segment lost 0 bases, leaving 4 bases of the junction unmatched. The CDR3 consists of 16 residues. The CDR3 region has the DNA TGCGCCAGCAGCTTGGTTCTAGCGGGCGACACCGGGGAGCTGTTTTTT. As protein: CASSLVLAGDTGELFF.

V and J are TRBV6-5 and TRBJ2-1, with TRBD2 identical over 7 bases. Germline values: CDR1 MNHEY, CDR2 SVGAGI. The CDR3 sequence is 13 residues long. V lost 7 bases and J lost 9; bases outside the gene matches: 9. CDR3 coding DNA: TGTGCCAGCACCCAGGCGGGGGTTGTTGAGCAGTTCTTC. Protein sequence: CASTQAGVVEQFF.

The chain combines TRBV9 with TRBJ2-1; the D gene is possibly TRBD2 (5 bases). Trimming pared 4 bases from V and 7 bases from J, leaving 15 bases between. The CDR3 spans 14 residues. Germline V CDR1 and CDR2: SGDLS, YYNGEE. The CDR3 DNA sequence: TGTGCCAGCAGCCTCCAGCAGTGGGAGAATGAGCAGTTCTTC. The encoded protein is CASSLQQWENEQFF.

J is TRBJ1-2 and V is TRBV6-4; possible D gene TRBD1, 5 bases. Trimming removed 5 bases from V and 13 bases from J, with 20 bases in between. CDR1 and CDR2 from the germline V gene are MRHNA and SNTAGT. The CDR3 has 13 amino acids. CDR3 DNA sequence: TGTGCCAGCAGTCCCAGTTCGAACTGGGGCGTCACCTTC. Translating it yields CASSPSSNWGVTF.

CDR3 protein: CASSSRFAGVDNEQFF. CDR3 DNA sequence: TGTGCCAGCAGCTCCCGTTTTGCGGGAGTTGACAATGAGCAGTTCTTC. The J gene is TRBJ2-1, the V gene TRBV7-9; 7 nucleotides agree with TRBD2. CDR1 SEHNR and CDR2 FQNEAQ come from the germline V gene (reference sequence). The CDR3 contains 16 residues. With V trimmed by 4 bases and J by 5 bases, 11 bases remained unmatched.

The J gene is TRBJ2-7, the V gene TRBV6-2 or TRBV6-3; 14 nucleotides line up with TRBD2. The V and J ends lost 6 bases and 6 bases, in that order; junction bases with no gene match: 7. The CDR3 has 15 amino acids. Germline loops: CDR1 MNHEY, CDR2 SVGEGT. As DNA, the CDR3 is TGTGCCAGCAGCAAGGGACTAGCGGGAGTCGGCGAGCAGTACTTC. Protein: CASSKGLAGVGEQYF.

The J gene is TRBJ2-1, the V gene TRBV30; 8 nucleotides agree with TRBD2. J lost 0 bases, V lost 8 bases, and 9 bases had no gene match. The CDR3 loop spans 15 amino acids. The germline V gene encodes CDR1 GTSNPN and CDR2 SVGIG (reference sequence). CDR3 amino acids: CASTTGGASYNEQFF. CDR3 bases: TGTGCCAGTACCACCGGGGGGGCCTCCTACAATGAGCAGTTCTTC.

The genes are TRBV5-4 and TRBJ2-7, with D possibly matching TRBD2 (6 bases). The V gene's germline CDR1 is SGHNT and CDR2 YYREEE (reference sequence). Between the trimmed V and J ends, which lost 6 bases and 0 bases, there was a span of 19 bases. The CDR3 loop spans 16 amino acids. DNA for the CDR3: TGTGCCAGCAACACGAGGACACGGGGGAGCTCCTACGAGCAGTACTTC. This translates into CASNTRTRGSSYEQYF.

V is TRBV28 and J is TRBJ1-2, with unresolved D. The germline CDR1 and CDR2 sequences are MDHEN and SYDVKM. The V end lost 8 bases, the J end lost 4 bases, and 8 bases lay between the germline ends. The CDR3 is 11 amino acids. The CDR3 sequence: CASGYSYGYTF. CDR3 nucleotide sequence: TGTGCCAGCGGATACAGCTATGGCTACACCTTC.

This clone has more than one count but fewer than ten. The V call is TRBV12-3 or TRBV12-4, the J call TRBJ2-7; D may be TRBD2 (5 bases). This CDR3 has 11 residues. Trimming shortened V by 3 bases and J by 9 bases, and 9 bases separated the two germline ends. The DNA of the CDR3 is TGTGCCAGCAGTTTTGGGAGCGGGCAGTACTTC. It codes for CASSFGSGQYF.

The J gene is TRBJ2-1, the V gene TRBV24-1, with TRBD2 as a possible D gene (7 bases). The ends were cut back, 4 bases at V and 2 bases at J, with 14 bases in the middle. Germline V gene data show CDR1 as KGHDR and CDR2 as SFDVKD. This CDR3 contains 16 residues. For the CDR3, the DNA is TGTGCCACCAGTGACCCGATGCGGGGGCCCTACAATGAGCAGTTCTTC. It codes for CATSDPMRGPYNEQFF.

The chain carries TRBV5-1 and TRBJ2-3, with a tentative D call TRBD1 (5 bases). V lost 0 bases, J lost 1 base, and 9 bases lay in between. The V gene's germline CDR1 is SGHRS and CDR2 YFSETQ. The CDR3 is 15 residues long. CDR3 coding DNA: TGCGCCAGCAGCTTGGTAGGCAGGGGCACAGATACGCAGTATTTT. The encoded protein is CASSLVGRGTDTQYF.